A selection of T cell receptor beta chains follows, all from one sample in a study of cytomegalovirus exposure and HLA in healthy donors. Here immunoSEQ multiplex PCR was the method, and the copy in TCRdb shows in-frame clones only, minus some. This table holds about 200,000 clones, about 77% found once. Sequencing input: PBMCs. The origin of the receptors is a woman aged 25-40 years in good health and CMV-seronegative. Each CDR3 is given with its conserved first and last residue. The order of the fields is V gene, D gene, J gene, clone size, CDR3 protein, CDR3 DNA. The D gene is left open where the match is weak. The size entry is marked missing in some rows and otherwise reads once, few, many or a size class.

TRBV6-6	.	TRBJ2-1	.	CASTGDADEQFF	TGTGCCAGCACAGGGGACGCGGATGAGCAGTTCTTC
TRBV2	.	TRBJ1-1	.	CASSLDMNTEAFF	TGTGCCAGCAGCCTCGACATGAACACTGAAGCTTTCTTT
TRBV6-5	.	TRBJ2-1	.	CASSLSRGTYNEQFF	TGTGCCAGTTCGCTCTCCCGGGGTACTTACAATGAGCAGTTCTTC
TRBV5-4	TRBD1	TRBJ1-1	.	CASSWDRATEAFF	TGTGCCAGCAGCTGGGACAGGGCAACTGAAGCTTTCTTT
TRBV19	TRBD1	TRBJ2-3	.	CASSPPGTGLGDTQYF	TGTGCCAGTAGCCCCCCCGGGACAGGGTTAGGGGATACGCAGTATTTT
TRBV9	.	TRBJ1-2	once	CASTPRANYGYTF	TGTGCCAGCACACCCAGGGCAAACTATGGCTACACCTTC
TRBV5-6	.	TRBJ1-2	few	CASSLGMDSYGYTF	TGTGCCAGCAGCCTGGGGATGGACAGTTATGGCTACACCTTC
TRBV7-9	.	TRBJ2-7	.	CASSPPSYEQYF	TGTGCCAGCAGCCCTCCCTCCTACGAGCAGTACTTC
TRBV5-1	TRBD1	TRBJ2-2	.	CASSSMPGQGDTGELFF	TGCGCCAGCAGCTCGATGCCGGGACAGGGTGACACCGGGGAGCTGTTTTTT
TRBV5-1	.	TRBJ2-5	.	CASSRNRVGETQYF	TGCGCCAGCAGCCGTAACAGGGTGGGGGAGACCCAGTACTTC
TRBV15	.	TRBJ2-1	.	CATSPPRVSSYNEQFF	TGTGCCACCAGCCCCCCGCGGGTTAGCTCCTACAATGAGCAGTTCTTC
TRBV30	.	TRBJ2-1	.	CAWSVLGGGNEQFF	TGTGCCTGGAGTGTTCTGGGCGGAGGCAATGAGCAGTTCTTC
TRBV4-1	.	TRBJ1-5	.	CASSQDVRNQPQHF	TGCGCCAGCAGCCAAGACGTCCGTAATCAGCCCCAGCATTTT
TRBV19	TRBD1	TRBJ1-1	.	CASSLQGRMNTEAFF	TGTGCCAGTAGCCTACAGGGGCGGATGAACACTGAAGCTTTCTTT
TRBV30	.	TRBJ1-2	.	CAWSRPRSERGYTF	TGTGCCTGGAGCCGACCCCGGTCCGAGAGGGGCTACACCTTC
TRBV6-5	TRBD1	TRBJ2-7	.	CASVGQGTYEQYF	TGTGCCAGCGTCGGACAGGGAACCTACGAGCAGTACTTC
TRBV27	.	TRBJ2-1	.	CASSLFTVDEQFF	TGTGCCAGCAGTTTATTTACTGTCGATGAGCAGTTCTTC
TRBV7-9	TRBD1	TRBJ2-7	.	CASSWDGTGGNEQYF	TGTGCCAGCAGCTGGGATGGGACAGGGGGCAACGAGCAGTACTTC
TRBV7-2	.	TRBJ2-7	.	CASSLAGGGHYEQYF	TGTGCCAGCAGCTTAGCAGGGGGGGGCCACTACGAGCAGTACTTC
TRBV9	.	TRBJ1-1	.	CASSVALGDEAFF	TGTGCCAGCAGCGTAGCATTGGGAGATGAAGCTTTCTTT
TRBV5-1	TRBD1	TRBJ2-3	.	CASTLLRAGGLDTQYF	TGCGCCAGCACCCTTCTCCGGGCAGGGGGCTTAGATACGCAGTATTTT
TRBV28	.	TRBJ2-1	.	CASSPPSYNEQFF	TGTGCCAGCAGCCCCCCGTCGTACAATGAGCAGTTCTTC
TRBV12-5	TRBD1	TRBJ1-2	.	CASGLYRGQHYGYTF	TGTGCTAGTGGTCTGTACAGGGGGCAACACTATGGCTACACCTTC
TRBV5-1	TRBD2	TRBJ2-1	few	CASSFPKGTSGRTDEQFF	TGCGCCAGCAGCTTCCCAAAAGGGACTAGCGGGAGGACCGATGAGCAGTTCTTC
TRBV9	.	TRBJ1-3	.	CASSVYGDSGNTIYF	TGTGCCAGCAGCGTATACGGGGACTCTGGAAACACCATATATTTT
TRBV29-1	TRBD1	TRBJ2-7	once	CSVEWDRGYEQYF	TGCAGCGTTGAATGGGACAGGGGCTACGAGCAGTACTTC
TRBV5-1	.	TRBJ2-1	.	CASSWGLGNEQFF	TGCGCCAGCAGCTGGGGGCTTGGCAATGAGCAGTTCTTC
TRBV27	.	TRBJ2-3	few	CASSQWGPRSTDTQYF	TGTGCCAGCAGCCAGTGGGGGCCTCGTAGCACAGATACGCAGTATTTT
TRBV4-1	.	TRBJ2-7	few	CASSLLPAFGTTYEQYF	TGCGCCAGCAGCCTCCTACCTGCCTTCGGGACAACCTACGAGCAGTACTTC
TRBV4-1	.	TRBJ2-3	few	CASSRLETDTQYF	TGCGCCAGCAGCCGACTAGAAACAGATACGCAGTATTTT
TRBV5-1	.	TRBJ2-7	.	CASSLVRSGISYEQYF	TGCGCCAGCAGCTTGGTCCGTAGCGGAATCTCCTACGAGCAGTACTTC
TRBV29-1	.	TRBJ1-2	few	CSVAANYGYTF	TGCAGCGTTGCTGCTAACTATGGCTACACCTTC
TRBV5-1	TRBD1	TRBJ2-5	.	CASSPGQGLETQYF	TGCGCCAGCAGCCCGGGACAGGGATTGGAGACCCAGTACTTC
TRBV19	TRBD1	TRBJ1-5	.	CASSTTGQGLGNQPQHF	TGTGCCAGTAGTACGACGGGACAGGGTTTAGGCAATCAGCCCCAGCATTTT
TRBV4-2	.	TRBJ2-1	.	CASSQETRGPYNEQFF	TGTGCCAGCAGCCAAGAGACGCGGGGGCCCTACAATGAGCAGTTCTTC
TRBV5-1	.	TRBJ2-1	.	CASRQTYRENYNEQFF	TGCGCCAGCAGACAAACTTACCGGGAAAACTACAATGAGCAGTTCTTC
TRBV4-1	TRBD2	TRBJ2-1	.	CASSQRLAEYNEQFF	TGCGCCAGCAGCCAAAGACTAGCGGAATACAATGAGCAGTTCTTC
TRBV27	TRBD1	TRBJ2-2	.	CASSPTGPGELFF	TGTGCCAGCAGTCCGACAGGGCCCGGGGAGCTGTTTTTT
TRBV5-6	TRBD2	TRBJ2-1	.	CASSPGLATNEQFF	TGTGCCAGCAGCCCTGGACTAGCGACCAATGAGCAGTTCTTC
TRBV19	.	TRBJ2-7	.	CASSTHLRGSAYEQYF	TGTGCCAGTAGTACACACCTCAGGGGTTCGGCCTACGAGCAGTACTTC
TRBV1	.	TRBJ2-3	once	CTSSLHLAPQRGSDTQYF	TGCACCAGCAGCCTCCATTTGGCCCCACAGCGGGGGTCAGATACGCAGTATTTT
TRBV5-1	.	TRBJ2-1	.	CASSSQLVQFF	TGCGCCAGCAGCTCTCAGTTGGTGCAGTTCTTC
TRBV21-1	.	TRBJ2-7	once	CASSTAPGTGYYEQYF	TGTGCCAGCAGCACGGCCCCCGGGACAGGATACTACGAGCAGTACTTC
TRBV6-1	TRBD1	TRBJ2-5	.	CAGDRKGETQYF	TGTGCCGGGGACAGGAAGGGGGAGACCCAGTACTTC
TRBV5-1	TRBD1	TRBJ2-3	.	CASSLQGNTQYF	TGCGCCAGCAGTTTACAGGGGAATACGCAGTATTTT
TRBV28	.	TRBJ1-5	few	CASSWAGDQPQHF	TGTGCCAGCAGTTGGGCCGGGGATCAGCCCCAGCATTTT
TRBV10-1	.	TRBJ1-1	few	CASSEGAYAEAFF	TGCGCCAGCAGTGAGGGGGCATACGCTGAAGCTTTCTTT
TRBV2	.	TRBJ2-3	.	CASRSTGKDADTQYF	TGTGCCAGCAGGTCAACAGGGAAGGACGCAGATACGCAGTATTTT
TRBV19	.	TRBJ2-2	.	CASSILGEGTGELFF	TGTGCCAGTAGTATCCTGGGAGAGGGAACCGGGGAGCTGTTTTTT
TRBV19	TRBD2	TRBJ2-1	.	CASSRGTSYNEQFF	TGTGCCAGCTCTCGTGGGACTAGCTACAATGAGCAGTTCTTC
TRBV5-6	.	TRBJ2-7	once	CASSLGGGQPYEQYF	TGTGCCAGCAGCTTGGGGGGGGGACAACCCTACGAGCAGTACTTC
TRBV19	TRBD1	TRBJ1-6	.	CASSRGQGNSPLHF	TGTGCCAGTAGTAGGGGACAGGGTAATTCACCCCTCCACTTT
TRBV30	.	TRBJ2-3	.	CAWSRGSWATDTQYF	TGTGCCTGGAGTAGGGGATCTTGGGCCACAGATACGCAGTATTTT